These T cell receptor beta chains were read from a single sample in a study of blood T cell repertoires in COVID-19. The assay was immunoSEQ multiplex PCR, and TCRdb's table has in-frame clones only and misses some. The table records tens of thousands of clones, about three quarters of them present only once. The sample taken for sequencing was peripheral blood. Receptors originate from a human donor with active or convalescent COVID-19. The donor label of this sample is uncertain. CDR3s include the opening cysteine and the closing phenylalanine or tryptophan. Each record gives: J gene, V gene, D gene, clone size, CDR3 protein, CDR3 DNA. The D gene is left open where the match is weak. A row's size may be missing; if present it is once, few, many or a size class.

J gene: TRBJ2-7; V gene: TRBV5-4; D gene: NA; clone size: NA; CDR3 protein: CASSSTGTYEQYF; CDR3 DNA: TGTGCCAGCAGCTCCACAGGGACCTACGAGCAGTACTTC
J gene: TRBJ2-3; V gene: TRBV27; D gene: TRBD2; clone size: NA; CDR3 protein: CASTPGGVNTQYF; CDR3 DNA: TGTGCCAGCACCCCGGGAGGGGTGAATACGCAGTATTTT
J gene: TRBJ2-7; V gene: TRBV6-1; D gene: TRBD1; clone size: NA; CDR3 protein: CASSERGQATKSPQYF; CDR3 DNA: TGTGCCAGCAGTGAACGCGGACAGGCCACTAAATCCCCCCAGTACTTC
J gene: TRBJ1-2; V gene: TRBV3-1/TRBV3-2; D gene: NA; clone size: NA; CDR3 protein: CASSQGYNYGYTF; CDR3 DNA: TGTGCCAGCAGCCAAGGCTATAACTATGGCTACACCTTC
J gene: TRBJ1-5; V gene: TRBV7-2; D gene: NA; clone size: once; CDR3 protein: CASSLSRNSNQPQHF; CDR3 DNA: TGTGCCAGCAGCTTATCCAGAAATAGCAATCAGCCCCAGCATTTT
J gene: TRBJ2-5; V gene: TRBV10-3; D gene: TRBD2; clone size: NA; CDR3 protein: CATWTSGRGQETQYF; CDR3 DNA: TGTGCCACCTGGACTAGCGGGAGGGGTCAAGAGACCCAGTACTTC
J gene: TRBJ2-3; V gene: TRBV5-1; D gene: TRBD2; clone size: NA; CDR3 protein: CASSLQTSGGDTQYF; CDR3 DNA: TGCGCCAGCAGCCTCCAGACTAGCGGTGGAGATACGCAGTATTTT
J gene: TRBJ2-1; V gene: TRBV11-3; D gene: NA; clone size: NA; CDR3 protein: CASSPFDSSYNEQFF; CDR3 DNA: TGTGCCAGCAGCCCTTTTGACAGCTCCTACAATGAGCAGTTCTTC
J gene: TRBJ2-5; V gene: TRBV3-1/TRBV3-2; D gene: TRBD1; clone size: few; CDR3 protein: CASSKDRGHQTQYF; CDR3 DNA: TGTGCCAGCAGTAAGGACAGGGGTCATCAGACCCAGTACTTC
J gene: TRBJ2-1; V gene: TRBV12-3/TRBV12-4; D gene: NA; clone size: NA; CDR3 protein: CASRWESNEQFF; CDR3 DNA: TGTGCCAGCAGGTGGGAGAGCAATGAGCAGTTCTTC
J gene: TRBJ2-7; V gene: TRBV4-2; D gene: TRBD2; clone size: few; CDR3 protein: CASSHAGLAGGPRSYEQYF; CDR3 DNA: TGTGCCAGCAGCCACGCGGGACTAGCGGGAGGGCCTAGGTCCTACGAGCAGTACTTC
J gene: TRBJ2-2; V gene: TRBV7-3; D gene: TRBD2; clone size: NA; CDR3 protein: CASSLTAGGPDTGELFF; CDR3 DNA: TGTGCCAGCAGCTTAACAGCGGGAGGGCCGGACACCGGGGAGCTGTTTTTT
J gene: TRBJ1-2; V gene: TRBV7-2; D gene: NA; clone size: few; CDR3 protein: CASSLAMDAGGRGNYGYTF; CDR3 DNA: TGTGCCAGCAGCTTAGCGATGGATGCCGGGGGGCGAGGGAACTATGGCTACACCTTC
J gene: TRBJ1-6; V gene: TRBV19; D gene: NA; clone size: NA; CDR3 protein: CASSPNSQSPLHF; CDR3 DNA: TGTGCCAGTAGTCCTAATTCTCAATCACCCCTCCACTTT
J gene: TRBJ1-5; V gene: TRBV2; D gene: NA; clone size: NA; CDR3 protein: CASNRLDQPQHF; CDR3 DNA: TGTGCCAGCAACAGGTTGGATCAGCCCCAGCATTTT
J gene: TRBJ1-1; V gene: TRBV7-9; D gene: TRBD1; clone size: NA; CDR3 protein: CASSWDRENTEAFF; CDR3 DNA: TGTGCCAGCAGTTGGGACAGGGAGAACACTGAAGCTTTCTTT
J gene: TRBJ1-5; V gene: TRBV11-2; D gene: NA; clone size: few; CDR3 protein: CASNEGGGNQPQHF; CDR3 DNA: TGTGCCAGCAACGAAGGCGGGGGCAATCAGCCCCAGCATTTT
J gene: TRBJ2-5; V gene: TRBV25-1; D gene: NA; clone size: NA; CDR3 protein: CASSALDWEETQYF; CDR3 DNA: TGTGCCAGCAGTGCCCTCGACTGGGAAGAGACCCAGTACTTC
J gene: TRBJ2-6; V gene: TRBV5-1; D gene: TRBD1; clone size: NA; CDR3 protein: CASSGQTGAGANVLTF; CDR3 DNA: TGCGCCAGCAGCGGGCAGACAGGGGCCGGGGCCAACGTCCTGACTTTC